This T cell receptor (beta chain) was sequenced during a study of blood T cell repertoires in COVID-19. Study overall: Material from acute and convalescent COVID-19 was sourced from the United States, Italy and Spain.

This clone appeared once. In the authors' methods: How many nucleated cells were present was estimated from reference gene primer amplification. Data came from immunoSEQ multiplex PCR; TCRdb stores just in-frame clones and leaves some out. That table gives V, J and clone size, and the DNA gave D and trimming. This sample carries roughly 170,000 clones, roughly 85% of them seen once, and the ten largest clones take 4.4%. This CDR3 is 13 amino acids long. Trimming removed 2 bases from V and 12 bases from J; junction bases left unmatched: 8. CDR1 is MNHEY, CDR2 SVGEGT, per germline. The clonotype comes from a woman aged 50 to 65 who had recovered from COVID-19. This sequence joins TRBV6-2 or TRBV6-3 and TRBJ1-2; 8 bases line up with TRBD1. The sequenced sample was PBMCs or T cells enriched from blood (not recorded which). The DNA of the CDR3 is TGTGCCAGCAGTTACGGGACAGGTCTAGGACACACCTTC. It yields the protein CASSYGTGLGHTF.